The 22 T cell receptor beta chains listed next were all sequenced from one sample in a study of memory CD4+ T cells and cytomegalovirus serostatus. The sort gate was single viable CD3+CD4+CD8-CD45RO+ cells for memory CD4+ T cells. Sequencing used immunoSEQ multiplex PCR; TCRdb keeps in-frame clones, though not all of them. The sample shows tens of thousands of clones, about 70% of them seen only once. Sequencing was performed on memory CD4+ T cells from blood. The receptors derive from an adult in good health and CMV-seropositive.

This chain's CDR3 is CSVGRGTRGAYGYTF. CDR3 DNA sequence: TGCAGCGTCGGACGAGGCACCAGGGGGGCCTATGGCTACACCTTC. The chain links TRBV29-1 to TRBJ1-2; TRBD1 matches at 7 bases. This CDR3 comprises 15 residues. Germline V gene lookup returns CDR1 SQVTM and CDR2 ANQGSEA. V dropped 6 bases and J dropped 4; count of bases not matched to a gene: 14.

The chain joins TRBV4-2 to TRBJ1-1, with D perhaps matching TRBD1 (6 bases). This CDR3 has 15 residues. Per germline, CDR1 LGHNA and CDR2 YNFKEQ. The V end lost 0 bases, the J end lost 0 bases, and 8 bases lay between the germline ends. The CDR3 is CASSQEAGVNTEAFF. DNA for the CDR3: TGTGCCAGCAGCCAAGAAGCAGGGGTGAACACTGAAGCTTTCTTT.

The chain has TRBV28 and TRBJ2-7; TRBD1 agrees at 8 bases. The length of the CDR3 is 17 residues. Germline V gives CDR1 MDHEN, CDR2 SYDVKM. V was pared by 6 bases and J by 2 bases, with 15 bases of the junction left unmatched. CDR3 nucleotide sequence: TGTGCCAGCAGCCATCCCTACAGGGGGAAGGGGACCTACGAGCAGTACTTC. Translated, it gives CASSHPYRGKGTYEQYF.

This clone is a singleton in its sample. The chain employs TRBV19 and TRBJ1-5; D unresolved. V dropped 2 bases and J dropped 0 bases, with 17 bases sitting between them. CDR1 and CDR2 from the germline V gene are LNHDA and SQIVND (reference sequence). CDR3 length: 18 amino acids. This CDR3 is CASSIRVGNRFSNQPQHF. The CDR3 nucleotides are TGTGCCAGTAGTATAAGGGTCGGGAATCGTTTTAGCAATCAGCCCCAGCATTTT.

The V gene is TRBV6-6, the J gene TRBJ1-1; 9 nucleotides agree with TRBD1. V trimming: 6 bases; J trimming: 8 bases; junction bases outside the gene matches: 13. The CDR3 extends over 15 amino acids. CDR1 MNHNY and CDR2 SVGAGI come from the germline V gene (reference sequence). CDR3 in DNA: TGTGCCAGCAGCGAACAATTAGGGACAGGGCGAGAAGCTTTCTTT. Protein: CASSEQLGTGREAFF.

This chain uses TRBV6-5 with TRBJ2-7, with TRBD2 identical over 10 bases. The length of the CDR3 is 14 residues. Germline V gives CDR1 MNHEY, CDR2 SVGAGI. J was trimmed by 9 bases and V by 0 bases; bases with no gene match: 5. Here the CDR3 DNA reads TGTGCCAGCAGTTACTCAGGACTAGCGGCCGGGCAGTACTTC. Translation: CASSYSGLAAGQYF.

This clone has a handful of counts. CDR3 region: CATDTANLGYTF. The CDR3 DNA reads as TGTGCCACCGACACCGCGAACCTTGGCTACACCTTC. The V call is TRBV28, the J call TRBJ1-2; D is undetermined. The CDR3 is made up of 12 amino acids. V lost 10 bases, J lost 7 bases, and 16 bases lay in between. CDR1 is MDHEN, CDR2 SYDVKM, per germline.

The rearrangement uses TRBV6-1 and TRBJ2-2; 13 bases are shared with TRBD2. The CDR3 spans 15 residues. CDR1 and CDR2 (germline): MNHNS, SASEGT. J gave up 5 bases and V 5 bases, and 2 bases lay outside the gene matches. CDR3 nucleotides: TGTGCCAGCAGTCGGACTAGCGGGGGTACCGGGGAGCTGTTTTTT. Translating gives CASSRTSGGTGELFF.

This chain uses TRBV11-3 with TRBJ2-1; 7 bases map to TRBD2. The CDR3 contains 14 residues. V lost 2 bases and J lost 9; bases outside the gene matches: 7. The germline V gene encodes CDR1 SGHNT and CDR2 YENEEA. The chain's CDR3 is CASSLLGGGGEQFF. The CDR3 DNA reads as TGTGCCAGCAGCTTATTGGGAGGCGGGGGTGAGCAGTTCTTC.

V and J are TRBV28 and TRBJ2-1; TRBD1 matches at 9 bases. Germline loops: CDR1 MDHEN, CDR2 SYDVKM. CDR3 size: 14 residues. Trimming cost V 7 bases and J 1 base; bases outside gene matches: 2. The CDR3 here is CASTTGGSYNEQFF. In DNA, the CDR3 is TGTGCCAGCACGACAGGGGGATCCTACAATGAGCAGTTCTTC. Based on the CDR3 plus reference TRBV28 and TRBJ2-1, the full variable domain is DVKVTQSSRYLVKRTGEKVFLECVQDMDHENMFWYRQDPGLGLRLIYFSYDVKMKEKGDIPEGYSVSREKKERFSLILESASTNQTSMYLCASTTGGSYNEQFFGPGTRLTVL.

This chain links TRBV7-9 with TRBJ1-1; TRBD1 is a possible D gene (5 bases). Trimming took 1 base from V and 1 from J, leaving 13 bases between them. The CDR3 has 16 amino acids. Germline assignment: CDR1 SEHNR and CDR2 FQNEAQ (reference sequence). CDR3 DNA sequence: TGTGCCAGCAGCTTAGGGACAACCGTTTCGAACACTGAAGCTTTCTTT. It specifies CASSLGTTVSNTEAFF.

This clone is termed medium-sized (0.01 to 0.1%). This rearrangement joins TRBV6-5 to TRBJ2-7; D unresolved. The V end lost 3 bases, the J end lost 4 bases, and 16 bases lay between the germline ends. The CDR3 loop spans 15 amino acids. Germline V gene data show CDR1 as MNHEY and CDR2 as SVGAGI. The CDR3 reads CASSYLRVPQYEQYF. The CDR3 DNA reads as TGTGCCAGCAGTTATCTACGGGTCCCTCAATACGAGCAGTACTTC.

The V gene is TRBV21-1, the J gene TRBJ2-4; the table's D call, TRBD2, was not checked against the DNA. TRBV21-1 is a recognized pseudogene. The CDR3 is 16 amino acids. DNA for the CDR3: TGTGCCAGCAGCAAACGCAAGAAGCTCCCCAAAAACATTCAGTACTTC. The encoded protein is CASSKRKKLPKNIQYF.

The chain employs TRBV2 and TRBJ1-2; no reliable D call. The CDR3 loop spans 11 amino acids. The V end lost 3 bases, the J end lost 8 bases, and 7 bases lay between the germline ends. The germline CDR1 and CDR2 sequences are SNHLY and FYNNEI. CDR3 sequence: CASSDRYGYTF. CDR3 DNA sequence: TGTGCCAGCAGTGACAGATACGGCTACACCTTC.

The chain joins TRBV4-2 to TRBJ2-7, with 10 bases matching TRBD2. V shed 4 bases and J 2 bases; nucleotides not matched to a gene: 8. CDR3 size: 16 residues. Germline V gene lookup returns CDR1 LGHNA and CDR2 YNFKEQ. As DNA, the CDR3 is TGTGCCAGCAGCCCCGAACTAGCGGGACCGACCTACGAGCAGTACTTC. It specifies CASSPELAGPTYEQYF.

The chain links TRBV5-1 to TRBJ2-3; the match to TRBD2 covers 8 bases. The V gene's germline CDR1 is SGHRS and CDR2 YFSETQ. The CDR3 runs 14 residues. J was trimmed by 5 bases and V by 4 bases; bases with no gene match: 6. The CDR3 sequence: CASSGGGPIDTQYF. CDR3 DNA sequence: TGCGCCAGCAGCGGCGGGGGGCCAATAGATACGCAGTATTTT.

The V call is TRBV30, the J call TRBJ1-6, with TRBD1 matching 7 bases. Unmatched junction bases numbered 4, after V lost 4 bases and J lost 7 bases. This CDR3 comprises 13 residues. The germline V gene has CDR1 GTSNPN and CDR2 SVGIG (reference sequence). CDR3 region: CAWKGARNSPLHF. DNA for the CDR3: TGTGCCTGGAAGGGGGCGAGAAATTCACCCCTCCACTTT.

The V call is TRBV4-1, the J call TRBJ2-7, with D perhaps matching TRBD1 or TRBD2 (5 bases each). The CDR3 loop spans 16 amino acids. V dropped 4 bases and J dropped 1 base, with 17 bases sitting between them. Germline V lookup: CDR1 MGHRA, CDR2 YSYEKL. The CDR3 DNA reads as TGCGCCAGCAGCCTTAACTTGGGGGTTGGATCCTACGAGCAGTACTTC. This encodes CASSLNLGVGSYEQYF.

This chain links TRBV15 with TRBJ2-2, with TRBD2 as a possible D gene (6 bases). The CDR3 covers 17 residues. Germline V gene data show CDR1 as LNHNV and CDR2 as YYDKDF (reference sequence). With 0 bases removed from V and 3 bases from J, the gap between germline ends came to 14 bases. CDR3 nucleotides: TGTGCCACCAGCAGAGATCTTGTCGGGAGAGACACCGGGGAGCTGTTTTTT. Its translation: CATSRDLVGRDTGELFF. The variable domain in full, completed from reference TRBV15 and TRBJ2-2, reads DAMVIQNPRYQVTQFGKPVTLSCSQTLNHNVMYWYQQKSSQAPKLLFHYYDKDFNNEADTPDNFQSRRPNTSFCFLDIRSPGLGDTAMYLCATSRDLVGRDTGELFFGEGSRLTVL.

V usage is TRBV25-1 and J usage is TRBJ2-3; D is perhaps TRBD1 (5 bases). Trimming left V 8 bases short and J 4 bases short, with 10 bases between. The CDR3 extends over 12 amino acids. Germline loops: CDR1 MGHDK, CDR2 SYGVNS. CDR3 in DNA: TGTGCCAGCCAGGGTTTGCCAGATACGCAGTATTTT. Translating gives CASQGLPDTQYF.

This clone was recorded once. This chain uses TRBV7-2 with TRBJ2-7; maybe TRBD2 (6 bases). CDR3 length equals 15 residues. The V end lost 1 base, the J end lost 3 bases, and 13 bases lay between the germline ends. CDR1 SGHTA and CDR2 FQGNSA come from the germline V gene. The CDR3 spells CASSLGGTELYEQYF. In DNA form, the CDR3 reads TGTGCCAGCAGCTTAGGTGGGACTGAACTCTACGAGCAGTACTTC. Complete variable domain (other parts from reference TRBV7-2 and TRBJ2-7): GAGVSQSPSNKVTEKGKDVELRCDPISGHTALYWYRQSLGQGLEFLIYFQGNSAPDKSGLPSDRFSAERTGGSVSTLTIQRTQQEDSAVYLCASSLGGTELYEQYFGPGTRLTVT.

This clone was recorded a few times. CDR3 DNA: TGTGCCAGCAATCCTGTGGAGGGGAACACTGAAGCTTTCTTT. Its translation is CASNPVEGNTEAFF. This sequence joins TRBV6-1 and TRBJ1-1; D not resolved. Germline V CDR1 and CDR2: MNHNS, SASEGT. CDR3 length: 14 residues. V was cut by 7 bases and J by 1 base, with 13 bases left in between.